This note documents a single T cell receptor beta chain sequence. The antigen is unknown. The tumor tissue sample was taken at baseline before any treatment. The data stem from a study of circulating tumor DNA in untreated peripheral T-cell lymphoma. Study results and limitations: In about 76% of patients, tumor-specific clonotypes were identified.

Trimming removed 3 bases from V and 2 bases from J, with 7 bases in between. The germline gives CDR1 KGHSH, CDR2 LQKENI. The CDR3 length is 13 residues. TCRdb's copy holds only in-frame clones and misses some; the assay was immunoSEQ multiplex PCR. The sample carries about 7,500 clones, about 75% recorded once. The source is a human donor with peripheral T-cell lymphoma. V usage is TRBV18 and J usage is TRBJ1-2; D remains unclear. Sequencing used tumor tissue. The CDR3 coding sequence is TGTGCCAGCTCACCGGGAGGGAACTATGGCTACACCTTC. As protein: CASSPGGNYGYTF.